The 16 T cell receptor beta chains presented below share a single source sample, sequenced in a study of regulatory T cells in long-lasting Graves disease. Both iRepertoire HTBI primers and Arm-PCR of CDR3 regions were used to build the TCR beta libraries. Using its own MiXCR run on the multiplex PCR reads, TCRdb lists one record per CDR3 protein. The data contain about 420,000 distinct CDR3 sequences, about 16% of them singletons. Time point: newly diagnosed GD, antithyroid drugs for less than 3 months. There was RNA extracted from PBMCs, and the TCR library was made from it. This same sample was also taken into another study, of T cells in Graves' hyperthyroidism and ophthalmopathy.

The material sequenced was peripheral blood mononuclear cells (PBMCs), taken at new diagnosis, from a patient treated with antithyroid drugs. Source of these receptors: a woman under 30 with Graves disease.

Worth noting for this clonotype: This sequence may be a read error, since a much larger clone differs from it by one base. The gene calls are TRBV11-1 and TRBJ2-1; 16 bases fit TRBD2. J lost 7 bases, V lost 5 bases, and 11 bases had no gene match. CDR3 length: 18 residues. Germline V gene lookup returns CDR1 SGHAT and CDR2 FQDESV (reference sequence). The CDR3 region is CASSEGLAGGPFLNEQFF. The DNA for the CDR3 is TGTGCCAGCAGCGAGGGACTAGCGGGAGGGCCCTTTTTGAATGAGCAGTTCTTC.

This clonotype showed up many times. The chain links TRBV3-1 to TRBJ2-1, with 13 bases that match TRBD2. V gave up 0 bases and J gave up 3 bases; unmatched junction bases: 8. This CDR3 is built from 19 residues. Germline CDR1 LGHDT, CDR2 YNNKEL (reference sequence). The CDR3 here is CASSQDRGLAGSFYNEQFF. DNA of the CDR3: TGTGCCAGCAGCCAAGATAGGGGACTAGCGGGAAGCTTCTACAATGAGCAGTTCTTC.

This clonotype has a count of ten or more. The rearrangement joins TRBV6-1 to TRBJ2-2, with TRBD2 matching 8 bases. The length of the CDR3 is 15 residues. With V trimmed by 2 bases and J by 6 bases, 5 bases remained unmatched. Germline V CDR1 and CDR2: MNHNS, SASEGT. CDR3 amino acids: CASSEPGLASGELFF. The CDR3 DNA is TGTGCCAGCAGTGAACCAGGACTAGCATCCGGGGAGCTGTTTTTT.

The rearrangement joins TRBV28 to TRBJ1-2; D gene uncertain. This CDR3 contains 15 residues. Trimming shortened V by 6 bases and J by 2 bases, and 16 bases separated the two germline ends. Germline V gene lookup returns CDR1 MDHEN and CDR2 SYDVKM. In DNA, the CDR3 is TGTGCCAGCAGAGCGCCGGAGGGCGCGAACTATGGCTACACCTTC. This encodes CASRAPEGANYGYTF.

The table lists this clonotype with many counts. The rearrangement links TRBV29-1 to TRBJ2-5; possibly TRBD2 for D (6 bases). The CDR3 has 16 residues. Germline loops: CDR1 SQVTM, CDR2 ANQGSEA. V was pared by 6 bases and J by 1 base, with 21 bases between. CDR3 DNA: TGCAGCGTCGTTGTGGACATAGAGCGGGTCCAAGAGACCCAGTACTTC. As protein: CSVVVDIERVQETQYF.

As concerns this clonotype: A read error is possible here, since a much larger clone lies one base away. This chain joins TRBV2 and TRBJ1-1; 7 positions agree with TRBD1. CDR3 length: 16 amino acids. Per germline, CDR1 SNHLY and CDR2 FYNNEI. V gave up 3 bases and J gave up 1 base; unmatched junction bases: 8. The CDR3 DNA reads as TGTGCCAGCAGTGAGTCGAACAACAGGGGGAACACTGAAGCTTTCTTT. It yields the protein CASSESNNRGNTEAFF. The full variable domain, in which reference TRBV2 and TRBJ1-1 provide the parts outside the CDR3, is EPEVTQTPSHQVTQMGQEVILRCVPISNHLYFYWYRQILGQKVEFLVSFYNNEISEKSEIFDDQFSVERPDGSNFTLKIRSTKLEDSAMYFCASSESNNRGNTEAFFGQGTRLTVV.

The CDR3 region is CSARKGQRNTEAFF. The CDR3 bases are TGCAGTGCTCGAAAAGGACAGAGGAACACTGAAGCTTTCTTT. The chain recombines TRBV20-1 with TRBJ1-1; TRBD1 is a possible D gene (6 bases). This CDR3 region has 14 residues. Trimming pared 5 bases from V and 1 base from J, leaving 14 bases between. Germline values: CDR1 DFQATT, CDR2 SNEGSKA (reference sequence).

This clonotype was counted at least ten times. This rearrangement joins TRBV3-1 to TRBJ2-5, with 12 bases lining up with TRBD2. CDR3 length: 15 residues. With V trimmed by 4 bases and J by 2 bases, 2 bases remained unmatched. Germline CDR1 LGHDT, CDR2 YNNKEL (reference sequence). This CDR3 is CASSRGLAGQETQYF. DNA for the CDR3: TGTGCCAGCAGCCGTGGACTAGCGGGACAAGAGACCCAGTACTTC.

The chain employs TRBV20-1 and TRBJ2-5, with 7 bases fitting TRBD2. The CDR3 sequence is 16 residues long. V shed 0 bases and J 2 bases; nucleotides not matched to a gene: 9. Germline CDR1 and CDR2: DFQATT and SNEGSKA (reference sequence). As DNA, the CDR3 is TGCAGTGCTAGAGATTCTAGCGGAGAACTTCAAGAGACCCAGTACTTC. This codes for CSARDSSGELQETQYF.

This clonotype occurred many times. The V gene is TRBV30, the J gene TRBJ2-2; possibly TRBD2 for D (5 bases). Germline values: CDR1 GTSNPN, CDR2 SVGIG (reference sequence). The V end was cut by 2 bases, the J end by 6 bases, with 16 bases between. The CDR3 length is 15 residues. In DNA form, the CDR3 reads TGTGCCTGGAGTTCCAGCGGAGATTTGGCCGGGGAGCTGTTTTTT. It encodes CAWSSSGDLAGELFF.

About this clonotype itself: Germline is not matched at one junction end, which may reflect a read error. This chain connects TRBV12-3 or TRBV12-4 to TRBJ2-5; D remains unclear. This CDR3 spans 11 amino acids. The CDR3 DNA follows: TGTACCAGCAGTGCCGGAGAGACCCAGTACTTC. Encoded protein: CTSSAGETQYF.

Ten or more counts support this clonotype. Here the CDR3 DNA reads TGTGCCAGCAGCCCAGTCGGGACTAGCGGGAGTACAGATACGCAGTATTTT. Its translation: CASSPVGTSGSTDTQYF. The V and J genes are TRBV13 and TRBJ2-3, with 14 bases matching TRBD2. The V segment lost 5 bases and the J segment 3 bases; nucleotides outside the gene matches: 7. In germline, CDR1 is PRHDT, CDR2 FYEKMQ (reference sequence). The length of the CDR3 is 17 residues.

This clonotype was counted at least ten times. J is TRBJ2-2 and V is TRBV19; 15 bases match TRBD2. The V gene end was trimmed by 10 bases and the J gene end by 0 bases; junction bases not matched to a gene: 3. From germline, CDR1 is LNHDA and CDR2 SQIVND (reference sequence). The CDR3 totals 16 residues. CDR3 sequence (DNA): TGTGCCACTCGGACTAGCGGGAGGGCGAACACCGGGGAGCTGTTTTTT. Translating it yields CATRTSGRANTGELFF.

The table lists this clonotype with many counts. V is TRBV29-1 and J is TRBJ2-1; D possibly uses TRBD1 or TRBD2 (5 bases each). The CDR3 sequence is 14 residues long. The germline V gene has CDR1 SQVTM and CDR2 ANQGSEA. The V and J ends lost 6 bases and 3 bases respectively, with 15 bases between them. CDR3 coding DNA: TGCAGCGTCGGTCCGGGACCGAACTACAATGAGCAGTTCTTC. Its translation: CSVGPGPNYNEQFF.

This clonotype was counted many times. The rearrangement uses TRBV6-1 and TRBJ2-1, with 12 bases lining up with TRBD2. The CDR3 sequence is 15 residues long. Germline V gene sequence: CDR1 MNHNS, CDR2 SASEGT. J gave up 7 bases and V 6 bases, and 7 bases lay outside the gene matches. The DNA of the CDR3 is TGTGCCAGCAGAGGGGCTAGCGGGAGGGGGAATGAGCAGTTCTTC. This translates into CASRGASGRGNEQFF.

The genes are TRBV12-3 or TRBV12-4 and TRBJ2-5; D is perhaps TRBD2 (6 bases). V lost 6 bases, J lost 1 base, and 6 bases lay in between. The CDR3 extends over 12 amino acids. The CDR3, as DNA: TGTGCCAGCAGGGGACTCCAAGAGACCCAGTACTTC. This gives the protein CASRGLQETQYF.